This T cell receptor beta chain was sequenced during a study of control samples from healthy donors and cancer patients. Germline V lookup: CDR1 LGHNA, CDR2 YSLEER. This CDR3 is built from 15 residues. V lost 1 base and J 1 base, leaving 11 bases between the germline ends. TCRdb's copy holds only in-frame clones and misses some; the assay was immunoSEQ multiplex PCR. The repertoire holds about 150,000 clones, with 85% to 95% as singletons. The sample consisted of blood. The V gene is TRBV4-3, the J gene TRBJ2-7; D may match TRBD1 or TRBD2 (5 bases each). The sequence was collected from a man in his forties in good health. The CDR3 nucleotides read TGCGCCAGCAGCCAAGTGTTCGGGGCTTCCTACGAGCAGTACTTC. This translates into CASSQVFGASYEQYF.